A selection of T cell receptor beta chains follows, all from one sample in a study of CD8 T cells in Susac syndrome. MiXCR, run by TCRdb on the immunoSEQ multiplex PCR reads, gives a single entry per CDR3 protein. The sample holds more than 150,000 distinct CDR3 sequences; over 85% are singletons and the top ten take roughly 0.15%. Material for sequencing was CD4+ T cells from PBMCs. These receptors were obtained from a human donor in good health. Both conserved end residues are part of each CDR3. Each record gives: V gene, D gene, J gene, clone size, CDR3 DNA, CDR3 protein. D genes are given only for firm matches. Not all rows give a size; the values are once, few, many and, for expanded clones, a class.

TRBV29-1	TRBD2	TRBJ2-5	NA	TGCAGCGTTGTCCTAGCGGGGGGCCCCGTTCTGAAAGAGACCCAGTACTTC	CSVVLAGGPVLKETQYF
TRBV29-1	NA	TRBJ1-1	NA	TGCAGCGTTGAAGATCTCGGAGGCGGAACTGAAGCTTTCTTT	CSVEDLGGGTEAFF
TRBV30	NA	TRBJ2-1	NA	TGTGCCTGGAGTGGCCCCCAGAATGAGCAGTTCTTC	CAWSGPQNEQFF
TRBV4-2	NA	TRBJ1-2	NA	TGTGCCAGCAGCCAAGCCGGGGGAACTAACTATGGCTACACCTTC	CASSQAGGTNYGYTF
TRBV29-1	NA	TRBJ2-3	NA	TGCAGCGTTGAGATGTGGACAGATACGCAGTATTTT	CSVEMWTDTQYF
TRBV18	NA	TRBJ2-7	NA	TGTGCCAGCTCACCGGGACTTTACGAGCAGTACTTC	CASSPGLYEQYF
TRBV24-1	NA	TRBJ2-3	NA	TGTGCCACCAGTGATTTGTTAGATACGCAGTATTTT	CATSDLLDTQYF
TRBV11-2	TRBD1	TRBJ1-2	NA	TGTGCCAGCAGCTTCGGACAGGGTCCCTATGGCTACACCTTC	CASSFGQGPYGYTF
TRBV7-9	NA	TRBJ1-4	NA	TGTGCCAGCAGCTTTGCGTGGTCTGGGGATGAAAAACTGTTTTTT	CASSFAWSGDEKLFF
TRBV3-1	NA	TRBJ2-1	NA	TGTGCCAGCAGCCTCTGGACAGATTACAATGAGCAGTTCTTC	CASSLWTDYNEQFF
TRBV4-3	NA	TRBJ2-7	NA	TGCGCCAGCAGCCAGTTCAGGGGACGGGAGCAGTACTTC	CASSQFRGREQYF
TRBV30	NA	TRBJ2-7	once	TGTGCCTGGAGTGTACTCGGGGCCTACTACGAGCAGTACTTC	CAWSVLGAYYEQYF
TRBV6-5	NA	TRBJ1-2	NA	TGTGCCAGCAGCTCTGGACCCTACTATGGCTACACCTTC	CASSSGPYYGYTF
TRBV19	NA	TRBJ1-1	NA	TGTGCCAGTAGTAATATCAACACTGAAGCTTTCTTT	CASSNINTEAFF
TRBV12-3/TRBV12-4	NA	TRBJ1-5	NA	TGTGCCAGCAGTTTACGGGGGATCGGAAGCAATCAGCCCCAGCATTTT	CASSLRGIGSNQPQHF
TRBV24-1	NA	TRBJ2-3	once	TGTGCCACCAGTGATACCGGGGGCACAGATACGCAGTATTTT	CATSDTGGTDTQYF
TRBV18	TRBD1	TRBJ2-7	NA	TGTGCCAGCTCACCATGGGACAGGGGGCTGGGAGAGCAGTACTTC	CASSPWDRGLGEQYF
TRBV9	TRBD2	TRBJ2-1	NA	TGTGCCAGCAGCGTAGGGCTAGCGGGGGAGTTCAATGAGCAGTTCTTC	CASSVGLAGEFNEQFF
TRBV20-1	NA	TRBJ2-2	NA	TGCAGTGCTCCACAGGGACGGGGCACCGGGGAGCTGTTTTTT	CSAPQGRGTGELFF
TRBV3-1	NA	TRBJ2-7	NA	TGTGCCAGCAGCCCCCGCAGCTTCTACGAGCAGTACTTC	CASSPRSFYEQYF
TRBV20-1	TRBD1	TRBJ1-1	NA	TGCAGTGCTGTACCCGGGCAGGGGGACGCTTTCTTT	CSAVPGQGDAFF
TRBV7-2	TRBD1	TRBJ1-1	NA	TGTGCCAGCAGCTCGGGACAGGGGCGAGGCGCTGAAGCTTTCTTT	CASSSGQGRGAEAFF
TRBV3-1	NA	TRBJ1-1	NA	TGTGCCAGCAGCCGAGCGAACACTGAAGCTTTCTTT	CASSRANTEAFF
TRBV10-3	NA	TRBJ2-7	NA	TGTGCCATCAGTGATGGAGACAGGAGCGAGCAGTACTTC	CAISDGDRSEQYF
TRBV25-1	TRBD1	TRBJ2-7	NA	TGTGCCAGCAGTGACGCCGGGACAGGTTCCTACGAGCAGTACTTC	CASSDAGTGSYEQYF
TRBV7-9	NA	TRBJ2-5	NA	TGTGCCAGCAGCTTAGCGAAGGGTCAAGAGACCCAGTACTTC	CASSLAKGQETQYF
TRBV30	NA	TRBJ1-3	NA	TGTGCCTGGAGTGAGGGCGACGCCCGAGGAAACACCATATATTTT	CAWSEGDARGNTIYF
TRBV12-3/TRBV12-4	NA	TRBJ2-7	NA	TGTGCCAGCACCATAGACAGGCACACCTACGAGCAGTACTTC	CASTIDRHTYEQYF
TRBV9	NA	TRBJ1-4	NA	TGTGCCAGCAGCGTGCGTGCAACTAATGAAAAACTGTTTTTT	CASSVRATNEKLFF
TRBV3-1	NA	TRBJ2-1	NA	TGTGCCAGCAGCCAAGATCTGGGCCTTTACAATGAGCAGTTCTTC	CASSQDLGLYNEQFF
TRBV14	NA	TRBJ2-7	NA	TGTGCCAGCAGCCTAGACAGGCACCCCTACGAGCAGTACTTC	CASSLDRHPYEQYF